The 7 T cell receptor beta chains reported below all come from one sample, sequenced in a study of human T cells and chemical hapten exposure. Regarding time point: patch test 3, about 24 weeks after DPC sensitization. As to treatment: therapeutic diphenylcyclopropenone sensitization with weekly scalp DPC. TCRdb itself ran the RACE reads through MiXCR, one entry per CDR3 protein. Found here are over 55,000 distinct CDR3 sequences, 12% of them singletons; the top ten hold roughly 2.3%. The source material was whole blood, sampled in connection with sensitization to the hapten diphenylcyclopropenone (DPC). These receptors originate from a man younger than 45 with alopecia areata. Some clones in this sample may be carry-over from other donors' samples.

This clonotype occurred a few times. This rearrangement joins TRBV12-3 or TRBV12-4 to TRBJ2-7, with 7 bases matching TRBD2. CDR3 length: 15 amino acids. V trimming: 5 bases; J trimming: 0 bases; junction bases outside the gene matches: 7. CDR3 loop: CASSPYSGGSYEQYF. The CDR3 nucleotides read TGTGCCAGCAGTCCCTATTCGGGGGGCTCCTACGAGCAGTACTTC.

This clonotype was seen a handful of times. The chain has TRBV6-6 and TRBJ2-3; D gene ambiguous. V gave up 5 bases and J gave up 4 bases, with 16 bases separating them. This CDR3 is 15 amino acids long. Looked up from germline, CDR1 is MNHNY and CDR2 is SVGAGI (reference sequence). The DNA for the CDR3 is TGTGCCAGCAGTAGATGGACCGAACCCCCAGATACGCAGTATTTT. Amino acids: CASSRWTEPPDTQYF.

This clonotype has ten or more counts. The chain couples TRBV6-4 to TRBJ2-7, with a possible D match to TRBD1 (6 bases). Germline CDR1 and CDR2: MRHNA and SNTAGT. Trimming stripped 4 bases from V and 4 bases from J, with 14 bases between. CDR3 length: 14 amino acids. This CDR3 is CASSVLGARYEQYF. The CDR3 nucleotides read TGTGCCAGCAGTGTTTTGGGGGCGCGGTACGAGCAGTACTTC.

The CDR3 DNA reads TGTGCCAGCAGCCCAAGATTAGCCGGTCGCGGGGCAGATACGCAGTATTTT. This sequence encodes CASSPRLAGRGADTQYF. V gene TRBV7-9 combines with J gene TRBJ2-3, with a tentative D call TRBD2 (6 bases). Between the trimmed V and J ends, which lost 5 bases and 4 bases, there was a span of 22 bases. Germline assignment: CDR1 SEHNR and CDR2 FQNEAQ (reference sequence). The CDR3 spans 17 residues.

Many counts were recorded for this clonotype. J is TRBJ1-1 and V is TRBV7-9; no definite D call. Trimming pared 4 bases from V and 3 bases from J, leaving 12 bases between. This CDR3 comprises 14 residues. Germline lookup yields CDR1 SEHNR and CDR2 FQNEAQ (reference sequence). The CDR3 DNA reads TGTGCCAGCAGCTCCCGGGCCTCGGACACTGAAGCTTTCTTT. Protein product: CASSSRASDTEAFF.

This clonotype occurred a few times. The chain recombines TRBV20-1 with TRBJ2-3, with D hard to call. V was trimmed by 6 bases and J by 0 bases, leaving 13 bases between them. Germline CDR1 and CDR2: DFQATT and SNEGSKA (reference sequence). The CDR3 runs 14 residues. CDR3 loop: CSAPHPGSTDTQYF. The CDR3 DNA reads as TGCAGTGCCCCTCACCCTGGGAGCACAGATACGCAGTATTTT.

The V call is TRBV12-3 or TRBV12-4, the J call TRBJ1-1, with 8 bases matching TRBD1. CDR3 length: 14 amino acids. The junction had 8 bases not matched to a gene; V was cut back by 5 bases and J by 6 bases. The CDR3 nucleotides are TGTGCCAGCAGTCCGACGACAGGGGCGGCTGAAGCTTTCTTT. Translation: CASSPTTGAAEAFF.